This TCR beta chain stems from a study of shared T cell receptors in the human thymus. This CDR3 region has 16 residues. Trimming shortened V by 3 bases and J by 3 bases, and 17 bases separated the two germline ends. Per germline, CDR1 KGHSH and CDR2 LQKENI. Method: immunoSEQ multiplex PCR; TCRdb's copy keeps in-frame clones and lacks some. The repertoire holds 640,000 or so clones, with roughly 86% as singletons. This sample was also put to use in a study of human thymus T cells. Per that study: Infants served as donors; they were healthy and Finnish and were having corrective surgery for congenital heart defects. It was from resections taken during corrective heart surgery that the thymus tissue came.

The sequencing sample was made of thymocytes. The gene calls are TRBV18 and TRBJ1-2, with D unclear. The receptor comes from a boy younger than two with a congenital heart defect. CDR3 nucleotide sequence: TGTGCCAGCTCACCGACCCGAGGGAGGGTTCACTATGGCTACACCTTC. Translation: CASSPTRGRVHYGYTF.